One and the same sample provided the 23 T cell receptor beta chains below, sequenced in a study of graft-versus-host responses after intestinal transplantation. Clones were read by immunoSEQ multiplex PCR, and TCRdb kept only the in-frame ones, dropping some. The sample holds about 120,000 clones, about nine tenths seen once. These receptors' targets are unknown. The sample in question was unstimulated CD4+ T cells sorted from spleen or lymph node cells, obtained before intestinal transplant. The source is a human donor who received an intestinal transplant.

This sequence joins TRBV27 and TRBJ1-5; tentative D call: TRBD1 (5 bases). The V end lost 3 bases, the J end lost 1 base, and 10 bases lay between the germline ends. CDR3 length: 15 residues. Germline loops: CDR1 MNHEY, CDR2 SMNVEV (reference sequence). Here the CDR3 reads CASSFRAGSNQPQHF. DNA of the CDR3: TGTGCCAGCAGTTTCAGGGCAGGGAGCAATCAGCCCCAGCATTTT.

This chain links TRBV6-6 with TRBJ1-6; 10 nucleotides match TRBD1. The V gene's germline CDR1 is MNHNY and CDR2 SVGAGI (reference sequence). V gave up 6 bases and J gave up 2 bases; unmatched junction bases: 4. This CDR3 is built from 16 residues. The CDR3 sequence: CASSSDRGPYNSPLHF. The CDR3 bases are TGTGCCAGCAGCTCAGACAGGGGGCCCTATAATTCACCCCTCCACTTT.

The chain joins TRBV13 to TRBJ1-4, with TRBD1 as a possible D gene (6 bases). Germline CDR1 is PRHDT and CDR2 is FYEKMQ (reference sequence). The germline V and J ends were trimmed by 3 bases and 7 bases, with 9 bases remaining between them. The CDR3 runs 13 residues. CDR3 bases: TGTGCCAGCAGCTTTAGAGGGGGTGAAAAACTGTTTTTT. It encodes CASSFRGGEKLFF.

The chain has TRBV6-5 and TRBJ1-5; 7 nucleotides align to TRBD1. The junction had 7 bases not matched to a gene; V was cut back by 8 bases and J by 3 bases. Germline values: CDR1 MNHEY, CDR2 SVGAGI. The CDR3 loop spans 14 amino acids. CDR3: CASAWDSSNQPQHF. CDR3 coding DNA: TGTGCCAGCGCTTGGGACAGCTCCAATCAGCCCCAGCATTTT.

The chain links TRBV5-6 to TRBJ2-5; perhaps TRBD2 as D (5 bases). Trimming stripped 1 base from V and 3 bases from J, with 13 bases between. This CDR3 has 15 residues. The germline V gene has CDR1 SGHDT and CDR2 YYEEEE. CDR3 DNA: TGTGCCAGCAGCTTGATTGGGGTGGGAGAAGAGACCCAGTACTTC. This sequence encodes CASSLIGVGEETQYF.

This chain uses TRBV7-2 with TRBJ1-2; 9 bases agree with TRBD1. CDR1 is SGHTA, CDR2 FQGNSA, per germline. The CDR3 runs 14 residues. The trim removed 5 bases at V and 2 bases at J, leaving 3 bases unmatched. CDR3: CASSRTGENYGYTF. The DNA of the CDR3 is TGTGCCAGCAGCAGGACAGGGGAGAACTATGGCTACACCTTC.

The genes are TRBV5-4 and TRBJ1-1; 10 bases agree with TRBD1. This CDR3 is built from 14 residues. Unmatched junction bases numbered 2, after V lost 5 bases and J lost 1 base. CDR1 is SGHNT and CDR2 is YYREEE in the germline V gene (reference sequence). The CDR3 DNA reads TGTGCCAGCAGGGGACAGGGGAAGAACACTGAAGCTTTCTTT. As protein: CASRGQGKNTEAFF. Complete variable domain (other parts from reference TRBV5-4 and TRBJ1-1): ETGVTQSPTHLIKTRGQQVTLRCSSQSGHNTVSWYQQALGQGPQFIFQYYREEENGRGNFPPRFSGLQFPNYSSELNVNALELDDSALYLCASRGQGKNTEAFFGQGTRLTVV.

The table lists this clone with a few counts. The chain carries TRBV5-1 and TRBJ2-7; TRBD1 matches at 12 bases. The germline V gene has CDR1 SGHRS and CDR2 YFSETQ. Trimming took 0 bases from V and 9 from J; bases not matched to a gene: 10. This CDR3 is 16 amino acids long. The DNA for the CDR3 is TGCGCCAGCAGCTTGGGGCCCTCCGGGACAGGGGGCGGGCAGTACTTC. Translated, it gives CASSLGPSGTGGGQYF.

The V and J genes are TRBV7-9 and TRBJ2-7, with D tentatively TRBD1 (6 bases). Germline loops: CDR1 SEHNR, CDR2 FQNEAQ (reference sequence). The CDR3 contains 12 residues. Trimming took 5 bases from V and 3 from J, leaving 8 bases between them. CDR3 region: CASSRQVYEQYF. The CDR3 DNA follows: TGTGCCAGCAGCCGACAGGTCTACGAGCAGTACTTC.

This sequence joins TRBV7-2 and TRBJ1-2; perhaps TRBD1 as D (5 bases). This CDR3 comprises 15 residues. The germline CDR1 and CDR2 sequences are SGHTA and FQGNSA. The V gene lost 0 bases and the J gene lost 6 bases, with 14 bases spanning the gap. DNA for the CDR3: TGTGCCAGCAGCTTAGCGTGGGGGGAGGATAATGGCTACACCTTC. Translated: CASSLAWGEDNGYTF.

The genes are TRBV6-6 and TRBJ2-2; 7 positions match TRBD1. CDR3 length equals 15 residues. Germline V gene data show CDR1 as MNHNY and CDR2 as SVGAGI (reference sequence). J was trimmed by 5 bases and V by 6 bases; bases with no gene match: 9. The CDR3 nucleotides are TGTGCCAGCAGCCCAACAGGGGTCGGGACCGGGGAGCTGTTTTTT. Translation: CASSPTGVGTGELFF.

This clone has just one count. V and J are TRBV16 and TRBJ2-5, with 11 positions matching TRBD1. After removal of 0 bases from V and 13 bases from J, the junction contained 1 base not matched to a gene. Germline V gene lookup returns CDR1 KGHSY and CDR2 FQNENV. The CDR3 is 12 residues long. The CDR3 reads CASSQSGTGGYF. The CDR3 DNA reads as TGTGCCAGCAGCCAATCCGGGACAGGGGGGTACTTC.

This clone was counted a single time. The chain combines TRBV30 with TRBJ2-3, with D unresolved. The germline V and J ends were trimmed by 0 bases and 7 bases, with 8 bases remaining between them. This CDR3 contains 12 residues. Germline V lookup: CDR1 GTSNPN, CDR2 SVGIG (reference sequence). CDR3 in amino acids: CAWSVLENTQYF. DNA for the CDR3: TGTGCCTGGAGTGTATTAGAAAATACGCAGTATTTT.

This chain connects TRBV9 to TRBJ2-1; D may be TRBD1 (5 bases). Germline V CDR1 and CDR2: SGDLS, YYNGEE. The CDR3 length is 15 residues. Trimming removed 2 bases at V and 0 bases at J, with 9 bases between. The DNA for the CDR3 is TGTGCCAGCAGCGTTCAGGGCAGCTCCTACAATGAGCAGTTCTTC. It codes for CASSVQGSSYNEQFF.

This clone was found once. The CDR3 DNA sequence: TGTGCCAGCAGCAGTCAGGGGGCGTCCTATAATTCACCCCTCCACTTT. This translates into CASSSQGASYNSPLHF. The V and J genes are TRBV5-5 and TRBJ1-6, with 8 bases fitting TRBD1. V trimming: 4 bases; J trimming: 1 base; junction bases outside the gene matches: 4. Germline V gives CDR1 SGHKS, CDR2 YYEKEE (reference sequence). This CDR3 has 16 amino acids.

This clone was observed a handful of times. This CDR3 reads CAWSWGDTEAFF. In nucleotides, the CDR3 is TGTGCCTGGAGTTGGGGGGACACTGAAGCTTTCTTT. The gene calls are TRBV30 and TRBJ1-1; TRBD1 might be the D (5 bases). The CDR3 totals 12 residues. Trimming pared 2 bases from V and 3 bases from J, leaving 7 bases between. Germline values: CDR1 GTSNPN, CDR2 SVGIG (reference sequence).

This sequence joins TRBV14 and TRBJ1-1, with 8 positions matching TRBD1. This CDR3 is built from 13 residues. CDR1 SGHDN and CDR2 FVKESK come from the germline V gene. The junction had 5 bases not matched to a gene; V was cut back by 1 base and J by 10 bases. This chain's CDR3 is CASSQVPRGLAFF. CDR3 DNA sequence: TGTGCCAGCAGCCAAGTCCCCAGGGGGCTAGCTTTCTTT.

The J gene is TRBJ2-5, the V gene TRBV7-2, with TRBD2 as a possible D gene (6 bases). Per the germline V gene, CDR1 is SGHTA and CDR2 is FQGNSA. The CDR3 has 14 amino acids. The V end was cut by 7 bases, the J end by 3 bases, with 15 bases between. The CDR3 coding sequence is TGTGCCAGCACCCCAGGGACTTCGGAAGAGACCCAGTACTTC. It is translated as CASTPGTSEETQYF.

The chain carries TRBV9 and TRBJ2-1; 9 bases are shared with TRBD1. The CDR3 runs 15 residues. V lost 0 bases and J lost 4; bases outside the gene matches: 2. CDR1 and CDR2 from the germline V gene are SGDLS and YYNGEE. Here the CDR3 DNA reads TGTGCCAGCAGCGTAGAGGACAGGGGATACAATGAGCAGTTCTTC. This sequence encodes CASSVEDRGYNEQFF.

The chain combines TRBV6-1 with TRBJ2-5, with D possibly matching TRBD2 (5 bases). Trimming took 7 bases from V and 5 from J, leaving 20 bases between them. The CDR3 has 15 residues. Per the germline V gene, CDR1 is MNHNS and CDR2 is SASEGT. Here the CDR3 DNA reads TGTGCCAGCATGGAGGTTACGGGCCGTGGTGAGACCCAGTACTTC. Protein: CASMEVTGRGETQYF.

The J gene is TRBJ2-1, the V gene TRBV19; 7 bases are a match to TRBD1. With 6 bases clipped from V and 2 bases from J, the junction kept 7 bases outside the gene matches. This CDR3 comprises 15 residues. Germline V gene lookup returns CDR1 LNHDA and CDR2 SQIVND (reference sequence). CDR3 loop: CASSIEGATYNEQFF. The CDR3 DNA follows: TGTGCCAGTAGCATTGAGGGGGCCACCTACAATGAGCAGTTCTTC. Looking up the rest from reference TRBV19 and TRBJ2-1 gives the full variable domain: DGGITQSPKYLFRKEGQNVTLSCEQNLNHDAMYWYRQDPGQGLRLIYYSQIVNDFQKGDIAEGYSVSREKKESFPLTVTSAQKNPTAFYLCASSIEGATYNEQFFGPGTRLTVL.

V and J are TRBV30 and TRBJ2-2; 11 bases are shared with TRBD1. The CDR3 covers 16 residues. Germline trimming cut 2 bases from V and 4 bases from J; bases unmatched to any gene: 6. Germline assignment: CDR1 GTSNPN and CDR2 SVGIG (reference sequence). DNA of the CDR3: TGTGCCTGGAGTACCCCCGGGACAGGGGGCACCGGGGAGCTGTTTTTT. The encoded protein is CAWSTPGTGGTGELFF.

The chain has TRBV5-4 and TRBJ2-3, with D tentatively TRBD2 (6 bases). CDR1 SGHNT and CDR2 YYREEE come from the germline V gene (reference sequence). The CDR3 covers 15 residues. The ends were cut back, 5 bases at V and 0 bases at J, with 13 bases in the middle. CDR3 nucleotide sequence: TGTGCCAGCAGGTTGCGGGGACTGAGCACAGATACGCAGTATTTT. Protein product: CASRLRGLSTDTQYF.